The 5 T cell receptor beta chains below come from one sample, sequenced in a study of T cell responses to AZD1222 COVID-19 vaccine. Libraries were prepared by immunoSEQ multiplex PCR; TCRdb keeps only in-frame clonotypes and omits some of them. The sample yields around 92,000 clones, around 90% seen once. This specimen consisted of peripheral blood, obtained on day 0 of AZD1222 vaccination. These receptors all come from an adult in good health.

This sequence joins TRBV2 and TRBJ2-7; no reliable D call. The CDR3 has 12 amino acids. Per germline, CDR1 SNHLY and CDR2 FYNNEI. The V end lost 5 bases, the J end lost 2 bases, and 7 bases lay between the germline ends. CDR3 DNA: TGTGCCAGCAGTTCACAAGCCTACGAGCAGTACTTC. Amino acids: CASSSQAYEQYF.

This chain uses TRBV6-5 with TRBJ1-4; 8 bases align to TRBD1. The CDR3 is 16 residues long. Losses at the gene ends were 0 bases for V and 8 bases for J; bases not matched to a gene: 8. Germline values: CDR1 MNHEY, CDR2 SVGAGI. The CDR3 region has the DNA TGTGCCAGCAGTTACTCCCCCAGGGGGCCTTGGGAAAAACTGTTTTTT. Translating it yields CASSYSPRGPWEKLFF.

The V gene is TRBV7-3, the J gene TRBJ1-2, with a weak D call TRBD1 (5 bases). V lost 5 bases to trimming and J lost 6 bases, with 16 bases between them. Germline V gene lookup returns CDR1 SGHTA and CDR2 FQGTGA. This CDR3 contains 14 residues. The CDR3 is CASSPSGRKDGYTF. CDR3 in DNA: TGTGCCAGCAGCCCTTCAGGGCGGAAAGATGGCTACACCTTC.

The chain has TRBV7-2 and TRBJ2-7, with 9 bases lining up with TRBD2. V lost 0 bases to trimming and J lost 13 bases; unmatched junction nucleotides: 7. Germline values: CDR1 SGHTA, CDR2 FQGNSA. CDR3 length: 13 residues. The CDR3 protein is CASSLAEPGLAYF. CDR3 DNA: TGTGCCAGCAGCTTAGCCGAACCGGGACTAGCTTACTTC.

This chain uses TRBV18 with TRBJ1-5; 7 positions match TRBD1. The V gene's germline CDR1 is KGHSH and CDR2 LQKENI. CDR3 length: 14 amino acids. The V gene end was trimmed by 4 bases and the J gene end by 7 bases; junction bases not matched to a gene: 7. CDR3 bases: TGTGCCAGCTCACTAGGCAGGGGGGAGCAGCCCCAGCATTTT. It codes for CASSLGRGEQPQHF.